These 19 T cell receptor beta chains share one sample of origin, sequenced in a study of blood T cell repertoires in COVID-19. Data came from immunoSEQ multiplex PCR; TCRdb stores just in-frame clones and leaves some out. The table records tens of thousands of clones, approximately 85% of them present only once. Specimen: peripheral blood. The origin of the receptors is a human donor in a cohort sampled during active COVID-19.

The chain couples TRBV27 to TRBJ2-3; TRBD2 matches 8 bases. Germline CDR1 and CDR2: MNHEY and SMNVEV (reference sequence). CDR3 size: 14 residues. With V trimmed by 2 bases and J by 6 bases, 4 bases remained unmatched. The CDR3 bases are TGTGCCAGCAGTTTAACGGGAGGGCCTGATACGCAGTATTTT. Encoded protein: CASSLTGGPDTQYF.

The chain has TRBV20-1 and TRBJ2-7; D is perhaps TRBD2 (6 bases). The germline CDR1 and CDR2 sequences are DFQATT and SNEGSKA (reference sequence). Trimming stripped 3 bases from V and 0 bases from J, with 9 bases between. The CDR3 consists of 13 residues. CDR3 region: CSASRERSYEQYF. The CDR3, as DNA: TGCAGTGCTAGTCGGGAGCGCTCCTACGAGCAGTACTTC.

This clone has a handful of counts. The rearrangement links TRBV5-1 to TRBJ1-1; 12 bases fit TRBD1. Unmatched junction bases numbered 12, after V lost 5 bases and J lost 4 bases. The CDR3 extends over 17 amino acids. Germline CDR1 SGHRS, CDR2 YFSETQ. The CDR3 loop reads CASSPGQGAKPATEAFF. The CDR3 nucleotides are TGCGCCAGCAGTCCGGGACAGGGGGCTAAGCCGGCCACTGAAGCTTTCTTT.

In nucleotides, the CDR3 is TGTGCCAGCAGTTACCGCGATCCAGGGGCCGGGGAGCTGTTTTTT. The encoded protein is CASSYRDPGAGELFF. V gene TRBV6-2 or TRBV6-3 combines with J gene TRBJ2-2; D might be TRBD1 (6 bases). V lost 2 bases and J lost 6, with 13 bases in between. This CDR3 is built from 15 residues. Germline values: CDR1 MNHEY, CDR2 SVGEGT.

This chain uses TRBV7-2 with TRBJ2-5; 8 positions match TRBD2. The ends lost 2 bases at V and 5 bases at J; junction bases unmatched: 4. CDR3 length: 14 residues. Germline CDR1 and CDR2: SGHTA and FQGNSA. CDR3 bases: TGTGCCAGCAGCTTAACCCGGGGGGGGGAGACCCAGTACTTC. It encodes CASSLTRGGETQYF. Combining the CDR3 with reference TRBV7-2 and TRBJ2-5 gives the whole variable domain GAGVSQSPSNKVTEKGKDVELRCDPISGHTALYWYRQSLGQGLEFLIYFQGNSAPDKSGLPSDRFSAERTGGSVSTLTIQRTQQEDSAVYLCASSLTRGGETQYFGPGTRLLVL.

This clone is a singleton in its sample. The CDR3 coding sequence is TGCGCCAGCAGCCTAGCGGGGGTTTGGGATGGCTACACCTTC. Translating it yields CASSLAGVWDGYTF. The chain employs TRBV5-1 and TRBJ1-2; D is perhaps TRBD1 (5 bases). The germline gives CDR1 SGHRS, CDR2 YFSETQ. Trimming removed 4 bases at V and 6 bases at J, with 16 bases between. There are 14 residues in the CDR3.

The rearrangement links TRBV29-1 to TRBJ2-1, with 15 bases fitting TRBD2. The CDR3 is made up of 13 amino acids. CDR1 SQVTM and CDR2 ANQGSEA come from the germline V gene. Trimming took 7 bases from V and 7 from J; bases not matched to a gene: 2. The CDR3: CSAGTSGRNEQFF. The CDR3 region has the DNA TGCAGCGCTGGGACTAGCGGGAGGAATGAGCAGTTCTTC.

J is TRBJ2-3 and V is TRBV27; 7 nucleotides agree with TRBD2. The CDR3 has 16 residues. J lost 5 bases, V lost 2 bases, and 10 bases had no gene match. The germline V gene encodes CDR1 MNHEY and CDR2 SMNVEV (reference sequence). The DNA of the CDR3 is TGTGCCAGCAGTTTAAGGCAGCGGGGATCTTTAGATACGCAGTATTTT. It codes for CASSLRQRGSLDTQYF.

V and J are TRBV7-3 and TRBJ2-3; D call uncertain. In germline, CDR1 is SGHTA, CDR2 FQGTGA. The CDR3 loop spans 15 amino acids. V was cut by 5 bases and J by 2 bases, with 14 bases left in between. The CDR3 is CASSRGLSYTDTQYF. The CDR3 DNA follows: TGTGCCAGCAGCCGAGGCCTTTCTTACACAGATACGCAGTATTTT.

This clone was detected only once. The gene calls are TRBV29-1 and TRBJ1-1, with no clear D. CDR1 is SQVTM, CDR2 ANQGSEA, per germline. This CDR3 spans 12 amino acids. The V and J ends lost 7 bases and 0 bases respectively, with 9 bases between them. Here the CDR3 reads CSGLTLNTEAFF. The CDR3 DNA reads TGCAGCGGATTGACACTGAACACTGAAGCTTTCTTT.

This clone was detected only once. The rearrangement links TRBV7-2 to TRBJ1-1; perhaps TRBD1 as D (5 bases). Germline loops: CDR1 SGHTA, CDR2 FQGNSA. The CDR3 is made up of 14 amino acids. V lost 3 bases to trimming and J lost 0 bases, with 8 bases between them. The CDR3 sequence is CASSFREVNTEAFF. DNA of the CDR3: TGTGCCAGCAGCTTCAGGGAGGTGAACACTGAAGCTTTCTTT.

The chain combines TRBV18 with TRBJ2-5; D gene uncertain. This CDR3 has 14 residues. V lost 2 bases and J 2 bases, leaving 9 bases between the germline ends. CDR1 is KGHSH, CDR2 LQKENI, per germline. The CDR3 spells CASSPTTGQETQYF. For the CDR3, the DNA is TGTGCCAGCTCACCAACGACGGGTCAAGAGACCCAGTACTTC.

This sequence joins TRBV11-3 and TRBJ2-3, with 10 positions matching TRBD2. The length of the CDR3 is 16 residues. CDR1 SGHNT and CDR2 YENEEA come from the germline V gene. Trimming at V came to 5 bases and at J to 2 bases, leaving 7 bases not matched to a gene. The CDR3 is CASSPGLAEATDTQYF. CDR3 DNA: TGTGCCAGCAGCCCCGGACTAGCGGAGGCCACAGATACGCAGTATTTT.

The V and J genes are TRBV5-1 and TRBJ2-5; 7 bases are shared with TRBD1. Germline trimming cut 3 bases from V and 2 bases from J; bases unmatched to any gene: 7. Germline CDR1 reads SGHRS; CDR2 reads YFSETQ. CDR3 length: 15 residues. CDR3 loop: CASSSTGTAQETQYF. The CDR3 nucleotides read TGCGCCAGCAGCTCGACCGGGACAGCACAAGAGACCCAGTACTTC.

The V and J genes are TRBV24-1 and TRBJ2-7; tentatively, D is TRBD1 (5 bases). V gave up 4 bases and J gave up 0 bases, with 9 bases separating them. The CDR3 totals 14 residues. Germline CDR1 is KGHDR and CDR2 is SFDVKD. The CDR3 is CATSEAGHSYEQYF. The CDR3 DNA reads TGTGCCACCAGTGAGGCAGGGCACTCCTACGAGCAGTACTTC.

The V call is TRBV28, the J call TRBJ2-7, with 9 bases matching TRBD2. Germline V CDR1 and CDR2: MDHEN, SYDVKM. The CDR3 has 16 residues. Germline trimming cut 4 bases from V and 3 bases from J; bases unmatched to any gene: 10. The CDR3 coding sequence is TGTGCCAGCAGTTACCCCCTTGGGCGGGAGGGCTACGAGCAGTACTTC. Amino acid sequence: CASSYPLGREGYEQYF. The full variable domain, its missing parts supplied by reference TRBV28 and TRBJ2-7, is DVKVTQSSRYLVKRTGEKVFLECVQDMDHENMFWYRQDPGLGLRLIYFSYDVKMKEKGDIPEGYSVSREKKERFSLILESASTNQTSMYLCASSYPLGREGYEQYFGPGTRLTVT.

The chain uses TRBV10-3 and TRBJ2-7; 9 bases fit TRBD1. The germline gives CDR1 ENHRY, CDR2 SYGVKD. The V segment lost 3 bases and the J segment 4 bases; nucleotides outside the gene matches: 10. The CDR3 consists of 16 residues. CDR3 residues: CAISEPGQGGGYEQYF. The DNA of the CDR3 is TGTGCCATCAGTGAACCGGGACAGGGAGGAGGGTACGAGCAGTACTTC.

The rearrangement joins TRBV9 to TRBJ1-6, with TRBD1 as a possible D gene (5 bases). Trimming took off 0 bases at V and 9 bases at J, with 7 bases between the two ends. Germline CDR1 and CDR2: SGDLS and YYNGEE. The length of the CDR3 is 13 residues. In DNA form, the CDR3 reads TGTGCCAGCAGCGTAGGGGGCGGTTCACCCCTCCACTTT. It encodes CASSVGGGSPLHF.

The V call is TRBV3-1 (or the pseudogene TRBV3-2), the J call TRBJ2-7; TRBD2 matches at 14 bases. Germline V gives CDR1 LGHDT, CDR2 YNNKEL (reference sequence). This CDR3 comprises 12 residues. Trimming removed 9 bases from V and 6 bases from J; junction bases left unmatched: 1. CDR3 protein: CASGLAGGEQYF. Written as DNA, the CDR3 is TGTGCCAGTGGACTAGCGGGAGGCGAGCAGTACTTC.